The rows below give T cell receptor beta chains drawn from one sample of a study of blood T cell repertoires in COVID-19. The protocol was immunoSEQ multiplex PCR, while the TCRdb copy is restricted to in-frame clones and leaves out a portion. The table has under 200,000 clones, 90% seen once. Sample: peripheral blood. The receptors stem from a man in his forties or fifties with acute or convalescent COVID-19. Both conserved end residues are part of each CDR3. A D gene is named only where the DNA matches it firmly. Clone size, where shown, is once, few, many, or a class for clones that have expanded.

v_call: TRBV10-3
clone_size: NA
d_call: NA
j_call: TRBJ1-2
cdr3_nt: TGTGCCATCAGCAGCCCCGGACAGACCTATGGCTACACCTTC
cdr3_aa: CAISSPGQTYGYTF

v_call: TRBV19
clone_size: NA
d_call: TRBD1
j_call: TRBJ1-1
cdr3_nt: TGTGCCAGTAGTTACGGGACAGGGCCGAACACTGAAGCTTTCTTT
cdr3_aa: CASSYGTGPNTEAFF

v_call: TRBV15
clone_size: once
d_call: TRBD1
j_call: TRBJ2-7
cdr3_nt: TGTGCCACCAGCCGAGGTGGGGGACAGGGGGCAGTCTACGAGCAGTACTTC
cdr3_aa: CATSRGGGQGAVYEQYF

v_call: TRBV24-1
clone_size: few
d_call: TRBD1
j_call: TRBJ1-1
cdr3_nt: TGTGCCACCCAAAAACAGGGGTACACTGAAGCTTTCTTT
cdr3_aa: CATQKQGYTEAFF

v_call: TRBV6-2/TRBV6-3
clone_size: NA
d_call: TRBD1
j_call: TRBJ2-1
cdr3_nt: TGTGCCAGCAGTTATGGGTCAGGGGGCTATGAGCAGTTCTTC
cdr3_aa: CASSYGSGGYEQFF

v_call: TRBV28
clone_size: NA
d_call: NA
j_call: TRBJ1-5
cdr3_nt: TGTGCCAGCAGCCGAATGGTGGGCCGTCAGCCCCAGCATTTT
cdr3_aa: CASSRMVGRQPQHF

v_call: TRBV28
clone_size: NA
d_call: NA
j_call: TRBJ2-7
cdr3_nt: TGTGCCAGCAGTCCCCCCCCAGGGGACCCCTACGAGCAGTACTTC
cdr3_aa: CASSPPPGDPYEQYF

v_call: TRBV5-8
clone_size: NA
d_call: TRBD1
j_call: TRBJ1-5
cdr3_nt: TGTGCCAGCAGCTTGTTACAGGGGGTTGCTCAGCCCCAGCATTTT
cdr3_aa: CASSLLQGVAQPQHF

v_call: TRBV27
clone_size: NA
d_call: NA
j_call: TRBJ1-2
cdr3_nt: TGTGCCAGCAGTTTATCCGGACAGCACTATGGCTACACCTTC
cdr3_aa: CASSLSGQHYGYTF

v_call: TRBV15
clone_size: NA
d_call: NA
j_call: TRBJ1-4
cdr3_nt: TGTGCCACCAGCACGAGAGGCGCAACTAATGAAAAACTGTTTTTT
cdr3_aa: CATSTRGATNEKLFF

v_call: TRBV29-1
clone_size: NA
d_call: NA
j_call: TRBJ2-3
cdr3_nt: TGCAGCATTGGCCCCAGAGGGGAGGGCACAGATACGCAGTATTTT
cdr3_aa: CSIGPRGEGTDTQYF

v_call: TRBV2
clone_size: NA
d_call: TRBD1
j_call: TRBJ1-1
cdr3_nt: TGTGCCAGCAGCGGGGGACAGGGGCGGACTGAAGCTTTCTTT
cdr3_aa: CASSGGQGRTEAFF

v_call: TRBV24-1
clone_size: NA
d_call: NA
j_call: TRBJ2-3
cdr3_nt: TGTGCCACCAGTGAAGCCCGACGCGGAGTCGTAGGATGGGATACGCAGTATTTT
cdr3_aa: CATSEARRGVVGWDTQYF

v_call: TRBV28
clone_size: NA
d_call: NA
j_call: TRBJ2-3
cdr3_nt: TGTGCCAGCAGATCTAGTGCCGGTACGCAGTATTTT
cdr3_aa: CASRSSAGTQYF

v_call: TRBV24-1
clone_size: NA
d_call: NA
j_call: TRBJ2-5
cdr3_nt: TGTGCCACCAGCCACGGAGTCCAAGAGACCCAGTACTTC
cdr3_aa: CATSHGVQETQYF

v_call: TRBV28
clone_size: NA
d_call: TRBD1
j_call: TRBJ1-2
cdr3_nt: TGTGCCAGCAGTTTAGATGCCAGGGGGGTCTATGGCTACACCTTC
cdr3_aa: CASSLDARGVYGYTF

v_call: TRBV7-2
clone_size: NA
d_call: TRBD1
j_call: TRBJ2-3
cdr3_nt: TGTGCCAGCAGCACTCAGGACAGGGTTGGCACAGATACGCAGTATTTT
cdr3_aa: CASSTQDRVGTDTQYF

v_call: TRBV25-1
clone_size: NA
d_call: NA
j_call: TRBJ1-1
cdr3_nt: TGTGCCAGCAGTGAATATGGACAGCCTAACACTGAAGCTTTCTTT
cdr3_aa: CASSEYGQPNTEAFF

v_call: TRBV3-1/TRBV3-2
clone_size: NA
d_call: NA
j_call: TRBJ1-3
cdr3_nt: TGTGCCAGCAGCCTCAGGCAAGGGGGAGGAAACACCATATATTTT
cdr3_aa: CASSLRQGGGNTIYF

v_call: TRBV29-1
clone_size: NA
d_call: TRBD1
j_call: TRBJ2-7
cdr3_nt: TGCAGCGTTGTATTCTTAGGGGGACAGCCGAGCTCCTACGAGCAGTACTTC
cdr3_aa: CSVVFLGGQPSSYEQYF

v_call: TRBV21-1
clone_size: NA
d_call: NA
j_call: TRBJ2-7
cdr3_nt: TGTGCCAGCAGCAAACAAAAGACACCCTACGAGCAGTACTTC
cdr3_aa: CASSKQKTPYEQYF

v_call: TRBV6-6
clone_size: NA
d_call: TRBD1
j_call: TRBJ1-6
cdr3_nt: TGTGCCAGCAGTCAGGGACAGGGGGCGAATTCACCCCTCCACTTT
cdr3_aa: CASSQGQGANSPLHF

v_call: TRBV19
clone_size: NA
d_call: TRBD1
j_call: TRBJ1-1
cdr3_nt: TGTGCCAGTATCTCTAATGGGGACAGGCCGAACACTGAAGCTTTCTTT
cdr3_aa: CASISNGDRPNTEAFF

v_call: TRBV4-3
clone_size: NA
d_call: TRBD1
j_call: TRBJ1-4
cdr3_nt: TGCGCCAGCAGCCAAGGACAGGGTGGAGGTGAAAAACTGTTTTTT
cdr3_aa: CASSQGQGGGEKLFF

v_call: TRBV10-3
clone_size: NA
d_call: TRBD2
j_call: TRBJ2-1
cdr3_nt: TGTGCCACGGGACTAGCGGGGAAGAGCTCCTACAATGAGCAGTTCTTC
cdr3_aa: CATGLAGKSSYNEQFF

v_call: TRBV9
clone_size: NA
d_call: NA
j_call: TRBJ2-1
cdr3_nt: TGTGCCAGCAGCGTAGGGTCTAGCGTCCTGAGCTCCTACAATGAGCAGTTCTTC
cdr3_aa: CASSVGSSVLSSYNEQFF

v_call: TRBV7-2
clone_size: NA
d_call: NA
j_call: TRBJ2-5
cdr3_nt: TGTGCCAGCAGCCTACAGGGTGTAATAGAGACCCAGTACTTC
cdr3_aa: CASSLQGVIETQYF

v_call: TRBV7-2
clone_size: once
d_call: TRBD1
j_call: TRBJ2-2
cdr3_nt: TGTGCCAGCAGCTTAGCCAGCTCGTATGCAGGGGGCGGGGACACCGGGGAGCTGTTTTTT
cdr3_aa: CASSLASSYAGGGDTGELFF

v_call: TRBV28
clone_size: NA
d_call: NA
j_call: TRBJ1-4
cdr3_nt: TGTGCCAGCAGTTTAATGTTTTGGCAGGGATCTAATGAAAAACTGTTTTTT
cdr3_aa: CASSLMFWQGSNEKLFF

v_call: TRBV7-9
clone_size: NA
d_call: TRBD2
j_call: TRBJ2-3
cdr3_nt: TGTGCCAGCAGCTTAAGTTTGGCGGGGGTAGATACGCAGTATTTT
cdr3_aa: CASSLSLAGVDTQYF

v_call: TRBV7-3
clone_size: NA
d_call: NA
j_call: TRBJ2-1
cdr3_nt: TGTGCCAGCAGCTCCCCCCCCAGCTCCTACAATGAGCAGTTCTTC
cdr3_aa: CASSSPPSSYNEQFF

v_call: TRBV7-9
clone_size: NA
d_call: TRBD1
j_call: TRBJ2-1
cdr3_nt: TGTGCCAGCAGCTTCGGACAGGTTAATGGTGAGCAGTTCTTC
cdr3_aa: CASSFGQVNGEQFF

v_call: TRBV6-2/TRBV6-3
clone_size: NA
d_call: NA
j_call: TRBJ1-5
cdr3_nt: TGTGCCAGCAGTTCCACAAATCAGCCCCAGCATTTT
cdr3_aa: CASSSTNQPQHF

v_call: TRBV10-3
clone_size: NA
d_call: NA
j_call: TRBJ1-3
cdr3_nt: TGTGCCATCAGTCCTAGGGCAGGGTCTGGAAACACCATATATTTT
cdr3_aa: CAISPRAGSGNTIYF

v_call: TRBV7-6
clone_size: NA
d_call: NA
j_call: TRBJ1-5
cdr3_nt: TGTGCCAGCAGCCAACAGGATAGCAATCAGCCCCAGCATTTT
cdr3_aa: CASSQQDSNQPQHF

v_call: TRBV28
clone_size: once
d_call: TRBD2
j_call: TRBJ2-5
cdr3_nt: TGTGCCAGCCGACTAGCGGGGAGGACCCAGTACTTC
cdr3_aa: CASRLAGRTQYF

v_call: TRBV5-6
clone_size: NA
d_call: TRBD2
j_call: TRBJ2-5
cdr3_nt: TGTGCCAGCAGCAGAGACTATATAGCGGGGGGCGGGACCCAGTACTTC
cdr3_aa: CASSRDYIAGGGTQYF

v_call: TRBV19
clone_size: NA
d_call: NA
j_call: TRBJ2-3
cdr3_nt: TGTGCCAGTCGCGACAGACCCTTTAACACAGATACGCAGTATTTT
cdr3_aa: CASRDRPFNTDTQYF

v_call: TRBV21-1
clone_size: NA
d_call: NA
j_call: TRBJ1-2
cdr3_nt: TGTGCCAGCAGCAAAGAGTGGGGCGGCTATGGCTACACCTTC
cdr3_aa: CASSKEWGGYGYTF

v_call: TRBV5-1
clone_size: NA
d_call: TRBD1
j_call: TRBJ2-1
cdr3_nt: TGCGCCAGCAGCTTGGGAGGGACAGGGATCGACAATGAGCAGTTCTTC
cdr3_aa: CASSLGGTGIDNEQFF

v_call: TRBV7-9
clone_size: NA
d_call: TRBD2
j_call: TRBJ2-7
cdr3_nt: TGTGCCAGCAGCCCCCCCGGGACTAGCGGGAGAAGAAGCTACGAGCAGTACTTC
cdr3_aa: CASSPPGTSGRRSYEQYF

v_call: TRBV29-1
clone_size: NA
d_call: NA
j_call: TRBJ1-1
cdr3_nt: TGCAGCGTTAGAGGCGGGGTAGCCACTGAAGCTTTCTTT
cdr3_aa: CSVRGGVATEAFF